Sequencing of this T cell receptor beta chain was carried out in a study of control samples from healthy donors and cancer patients. Some clones are missing from TCRdb's copy, which holds only in-frame ones; the method was immunoSEQ multiplex PCR. The sample includes about 20,000 clones, about 89% of them seen just once. The trim removed 2 bases at V and 7 bases at J, leaving 9 bases unmatched. The germline V gene encodes CDR1 SGHRS and CDR2 YFSETQ. The CDR3 is 15 amino acids. The V call is TRBV5-1, the J call TRBJ1-2; 9 bases are a match to TRBD1. The receptor's source is a man in his 60s with head and neck cancer. The sample consisted of PBMCs. DNA for the CDR3: TGCGCCAGCAGCTTAGCCGGGACAGGGACGGGTGGCTACACCTTC. Translation: CASSLAGTGTGGYTF.